This T cell receptor (beta chain) was documented in a study of blood T cell repertoires in COVID-19. About the research overall: Spain, Italy and the United States supplied samples that represented acute and convalescent COVID-19. The cDNA or gDNA used as material had been derived from T cells, B-cell-depleted T cells, or PBMCs.

As processed by the authors: By means of reference gene primer amplification, nucleated cell counts were estimated. Profiled with immunoSEQ multiplex PCR; TCRdb holds only in-frame clones, not every one. Clone size and the V and J calls come from that table; the DNA yielded D and trimming. The repertoire consists of some 200,000 clones, with about 90% occurring once and the leading ten covering around 2.2%. The receptor was derived from a woman aged 45 to 65 with acute or convalescent COVID-19. The source material was peripheral blood.

CDR3 bases: TGTGCCAGCAGCTTTCGGCCTAGCGCCGAAGAGACCCAGTACTTC. Protein: CASSFRPSAEETQYF. The chain has TRBV7-7 and TRBJ2-5, with D possibly being TRBD2 (6 bases). The CDR3 has 15 amino acids. The germline V gene encodes CDR1 SSHAT and CDR2 FNYEAQ (reference sequence). Trimming removed 3 bases from V and 3 bases from J, with 14 bases in between.